This T cell receptor beta chain was captured in a study of response to subunit inactivated influenza vaccine. The study, taken as a whole, reports: It was suggested by the authors that few new T cells are recruited by each seasonal influenza vaccination.

TCRdb reprocessed the RT-PCR reads with MiXCR, giving one entry per CDR3 protein. This table has about 480,000 distinct CDR3 sequences, about 25% appearing once. The CDR3 is made up of 15 amino acids. The ends were cut back, 1 base at V and 1 base at J, with 11 bases in the middle. Germline CDR1 and CDR2: SGHRS and YFSETQ. On this clonotype itself: Its antigen is not identified.

The receptor was derived from a man in his forties or fifties who received an inactivated influenza vaccine. The gene calls are TRBV5-1 and TRBJ1-1; TRBD1 might be the D (5 bases). The sample consisted of CD4+ T cells sorted from PBMCs, taken around 5 days after vaccination. CDR3 amino acids: CASSLWGRSNTEAFF. The CDR3 coding sequence is TGCGCCAGCAGCTTGTGGGGCAGATCGAACACTGAAGCTTTCTTT.